What follows are 6 T cell receptor beta chains derived from one specimen sequenced in a study of breast tumors, draining lymph nodes, adjacent tissues. TCRdb processed the multiplex PCR reads anew with MiXCR; each CDR3 protein has one entry. In the table there are nearly 200,000 distinct CDR3 sequences, roughly 31% of which are singletons. The lymph nodes were axillary draining lymph nodes from breast cancer patients. Sequenced sample: axillary lymph node tissue. Receptors originate from a female donor with breast cancer. Some clones in this sample may be carry-over from other donors' samples.

This clonotype was recorded at least ten times. CDR3 region: CASSPQSLAGETQYF. The CDR3, as DNA: TGTGCCAGCTCACCACAGTCCCTAGCTGGCGAGACCCAGTACTTC. The genes are TRBV18 and TRBJ2-5; possibly TRBD2 for D (5 bases). Germline-derived CDR1 and CDR2 are KGHSH and LQKENI. With 1 base removed from V and 5 bases from J, the gap between germline ends came to 14 bases. The CDR3 is 15 residues long.

Details on this clonotype: It may be a read error: a sequence one base away is much more abundant. The V gene is TRBV6-5, the J gene TRBJ1-3, with a weak D call TRBD1 (5 bases). Germline lookup yields CDR1 MNHEY and CDR2 SVGAGI. There are 15 residues in the CDR3. V gave up 5 bases and J gave up 0 bases, with 11 bases separating them. The CDR3 nucleotides read TGTGCCAGCAGTCACCAGACAGCCTCTGGAAACACCATATATTTT. Translating it yields CASSHQTASGNTIYF.

This chain uses TRBV24-1 with TRBJ1-2, with unresolved D. CDR1 is KGHDR and CDR2 is SFDVKD in the germline V gene. The CDR3 covers 13 residues. The V end lost 5 bases, the J end lost 6 bases, and 12 bases lay between the germline ends. DNA of the CDR3: TGTGCCACCAGTGTTGCGGGTAGCAATGGCTACACCTTC. The encoded protein is CATSVAGSNGYTF.

Ten or more counts support this clonotype. The chain uses TRBV4-1 and TRBJ1-2; no reliable D call. CDR1 is MGHRA, CDR2 YSYEKL, per germline. The V end was cut by 3 bases, the J end by 0 bases, with 11 bases between. This CDR3 is built from 15 residues. DNA of the CDR3: TGCGCCAGCAGCCACCCCGACCGAACTAACTATGGCTACACCTTC. Protein sequence: CASSHPDRTNYGYTF.

Many counts were recorded for this clonotype. J is TRBJ2-3 and V is TRBV12-5; TRBD1 agrees at 9 bases. V gave up 7 bases and J gave up 4 bases; unmatched junction bases: 6. Germline assignment: CDR1 LGHNT and CDR2 FRNRAP. The CDR3 length is 14 residues. Here the CDR3 reads CASAGQGSADTQYF. The CDR3 region has the DNA TGTGCTAGTGCGGGACAGGGATCGGCAGATACGCAGTATTTT.

In its sample, this clonotype was seen a few times. The chain is built from TRBV5-1 and TRBJ1-1; TRBD1 agrees at 7 bases. The CDR3 totals 15 residues. Germline CDR1 SGHRS, CDR2 YFSETQ. Trimming removed 0 bases from V and 9 bases from J; junction bases left unmatched: 11. The CDR3 reads CASSLDRDSKSKAFF. DNA for the CDR3: TGCGCCAGCAGCTTGGACCGGGACAGCAAGTCCAAAGCTTTCTTT.